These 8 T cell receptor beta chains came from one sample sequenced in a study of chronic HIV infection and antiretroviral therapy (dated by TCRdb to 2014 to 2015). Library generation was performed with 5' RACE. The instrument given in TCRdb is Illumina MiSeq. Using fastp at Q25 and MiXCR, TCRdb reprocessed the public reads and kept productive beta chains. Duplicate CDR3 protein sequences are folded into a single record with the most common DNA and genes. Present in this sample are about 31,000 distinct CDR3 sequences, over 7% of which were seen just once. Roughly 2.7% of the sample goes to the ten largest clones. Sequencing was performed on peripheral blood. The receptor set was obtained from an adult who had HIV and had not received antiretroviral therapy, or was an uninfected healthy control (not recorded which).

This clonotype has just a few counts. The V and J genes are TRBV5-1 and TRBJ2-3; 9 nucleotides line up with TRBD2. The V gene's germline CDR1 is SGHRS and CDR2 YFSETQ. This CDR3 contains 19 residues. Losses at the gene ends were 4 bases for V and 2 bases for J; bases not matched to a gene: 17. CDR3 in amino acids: CASSGGISPAGGSTDTQYF. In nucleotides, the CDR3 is TGCGCCAGCAGCGGAGGGATATCTCCAGCGGGAGGTTCCACAGATACGCAGTATTTT.

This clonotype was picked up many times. The CDR3 loop reads CASSEMTTGANVLTF. DNA of the CDR3: TGTGCCAGCAGTGAGATGACAACTGGGGCCAACGTCCTGACTTTC. The rearrangement links TRBV6-1 to TRBJ2-6; D not resolved. Trimming removed 3 bases at V and 2 bases at J, with 8 bases between. This CDR3 has 15 residues. CDR1 and CDR2 from the germline V gene are MNHNS and SASEGT.

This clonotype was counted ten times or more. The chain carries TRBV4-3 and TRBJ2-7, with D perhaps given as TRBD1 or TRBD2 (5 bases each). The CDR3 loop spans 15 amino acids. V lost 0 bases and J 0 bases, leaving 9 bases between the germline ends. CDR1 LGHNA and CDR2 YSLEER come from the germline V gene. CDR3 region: CASSQEKGSSYEQYF. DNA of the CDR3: TGCGCCAGCAGCCAAGAAAAGGGGAGCTCCTACGAGCAGTACTTC.

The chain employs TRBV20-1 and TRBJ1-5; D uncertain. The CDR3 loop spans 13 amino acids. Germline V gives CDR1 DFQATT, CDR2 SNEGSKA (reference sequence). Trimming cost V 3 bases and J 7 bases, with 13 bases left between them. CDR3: CSASSEGGQPQHF. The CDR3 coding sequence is TGCAGTGCTAGTAGCGAGGGAGGGCAGCCCCAGCATTTT.

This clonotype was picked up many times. The CDR3 here is CASSRGEVPGNEQFF. CDR3 sequence (DNA): TGTGCCAGCTCGCGGGGCGAGGTCCCCGGCAATGAGCAGTTCTTC. This chain connects TRBV18 to TRBJ2-1; possible D gene TRBD2, 6 bases. Trimming pared 6 bases from V and 6 bases from J, leaving 18 bases between. The V gene's germline CDR1 is KGHSH and CDR2 LQKENI. This CDR3 region has 15 residues.

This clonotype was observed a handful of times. CDR3 bases: TGCGCCAGCAGCGGGGGCCTTGAGACCCAGTACTTC. Translating gives CASSGGLETQYF. The chain is built from TRBV5-1 and TRBJ2-5; tentatively, D is TRBD1 (6 bases). The germline gives CDR1 SGHRS, CDR2 YFSETQ. Trimming removed 4 bases from V and 5 bases from J, with 9 bases in between. The CDR3 is 12 amino acids.

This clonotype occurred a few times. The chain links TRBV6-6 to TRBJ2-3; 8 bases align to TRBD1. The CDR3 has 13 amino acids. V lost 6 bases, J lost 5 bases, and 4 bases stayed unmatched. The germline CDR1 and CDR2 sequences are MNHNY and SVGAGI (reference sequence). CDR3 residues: CASSRTGRDTQYF. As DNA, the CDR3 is TGTGCCAGCAGCCGGACAGGGAGAGATACGCAGTATTTT.

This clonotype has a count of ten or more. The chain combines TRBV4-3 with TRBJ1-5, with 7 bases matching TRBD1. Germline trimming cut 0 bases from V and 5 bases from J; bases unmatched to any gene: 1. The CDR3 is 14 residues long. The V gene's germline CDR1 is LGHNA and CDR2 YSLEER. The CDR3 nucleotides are TGCGCCAGCAGCCAAGACCAGGGGGATCAGCCCCAGCATTTT. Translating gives CASSQDQGDQPQHF.